This TCR beta chain appears in the sequencing data of a study of persistence of HIV-infected CD4 T cells. Points on this clone: The antigen is undetermined.

Germline CDR1 is SGHVS and CDR2 is FQNEAQ. CDR3 length: 13 residues. The libraries were made with immunoSEQ version 4 in survey mode. Here immunoSEQ multiplex PCR was the method, and the copy in TCRdb shows in-frame clones only, minus some. The sample carries approximately 20,000 clones, around 78% recorded once. Lysates of CMV-infected fibroblasts at around 9.1 ug/mL stimulated these cells. CD4+ T cells upregulating both CD40 ligand and CD69 were sorted as responding cells. For at least 4 years, plasma HIV-1 RNA was undetectable (<50 copies/mL). Donors had CD4+ T cell counts above 400 cells/uL and were CMV-seropositive. Whole-study results and caveats: Antigen-responding cells were enriched for degenerate expanded CDR3beta sequences.

The chain has TRBV7-8 and TRBJ1-2, with unresolved D. The sequences come from CD4+ T cells sorted from PBMCs after roughly 17-hour stimulation, collected from a patient who received antiretroviral therapy. The TCR sequence derives from an adult man with HIV who was CMV-seropositive. Here the CDR3 reads CASSPTVNYGYTF. CDR3 nucleotides: TGTGCGTCGTCCCCGACGGTTAACTATGGCTACACCTTC.